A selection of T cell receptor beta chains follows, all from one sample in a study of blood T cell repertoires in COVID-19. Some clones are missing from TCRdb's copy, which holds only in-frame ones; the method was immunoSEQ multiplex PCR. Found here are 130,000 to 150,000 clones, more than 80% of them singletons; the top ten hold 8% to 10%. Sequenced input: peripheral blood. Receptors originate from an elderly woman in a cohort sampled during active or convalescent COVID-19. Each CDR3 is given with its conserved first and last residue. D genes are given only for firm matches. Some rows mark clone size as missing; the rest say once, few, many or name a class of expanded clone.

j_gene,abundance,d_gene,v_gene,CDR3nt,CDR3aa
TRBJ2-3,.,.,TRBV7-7,TGTGCCAGCAGCTTAGGGCCAGGGGGCACAGATACGCAGTATTTT,CASSLGPGGTDTQYF
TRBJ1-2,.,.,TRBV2,TGTGCCAGCAGTGAAGTAGTCGTACGCTATGGCTACACCTTC,CASSEVVVRYGYTF
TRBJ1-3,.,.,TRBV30,TGTGCCTGGAGTACAGGAAACACCATATATTTT,CAWSTGNTIYF
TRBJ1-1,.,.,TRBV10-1,TGCGCCAGCAGGTGGACAGACAAAGCTTTCTTT,CASRWTDKAFF
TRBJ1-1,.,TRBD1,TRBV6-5,TGTGCCAGCAGTTACACAGGGGGCACTGAAGCTTTCTTT,CASSYTGGTEAFF
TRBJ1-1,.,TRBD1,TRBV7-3,TGTGCCAGCAGCTTAATGGGACAGGAGAACACTGAAGCTTTCTTT,CASSLMGQENTEAFF
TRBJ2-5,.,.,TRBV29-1,TGCAGCGCCGCTACCGGAGTTATCGAGACCCAGTACTTC,CSAATGVIETQYF
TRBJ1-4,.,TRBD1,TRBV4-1,TGCGCCAGCAGCCACCGGACAGGGGGCGATGAAAAACTGTTTTTT,CASSHRTGGDEKLFF
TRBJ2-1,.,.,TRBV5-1,TGCGCCAGCAGCTTGTCTGCGATGGGCCCCGTTGGGGAGCAGTTCTTC,CASSLSAMGPVGEQFF
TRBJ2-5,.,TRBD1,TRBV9,TGTGCCAGCAGCGCCGACCTAACTCCGGGACAGGGGCTCTTAGAGACCCAGTACTTC,CASSADLTPGQGLLETQYF
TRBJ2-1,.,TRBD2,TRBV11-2,TGTGCCAGCAGCTTAGATCGCATTTCTAGCGGGAATAGTTGGGACAATGAGCAGTTCTTC,CASSLDRISSGNSWDNEQFF
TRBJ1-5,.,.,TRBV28,TGTGCCAGCACTTGGGGGGATCAGCCCCAGCATTTT,CASTWGDQPQHF
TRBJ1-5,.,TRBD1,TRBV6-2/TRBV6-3,TGTGCCAGCAGTTACGTGGCAGGGGGCATTACCCCCCAGCATTTT,CASSYVAGGITPQHF
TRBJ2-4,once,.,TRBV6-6,TGTGCCAGCAGTGCCCGGGGGTTGAACATTCAGTACTTC,CASSARGLNIQYF
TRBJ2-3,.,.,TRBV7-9,TGTGCCAGCAGGTTGAGCGCGTCTAGCACAGATACGCAGTATTTT,CASRLSASSTDTQYF
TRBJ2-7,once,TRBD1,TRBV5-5,TGTGCCAGCAGCACCGGACAGGGGGCGCCGTACGAGCAGTACTTC,CASSTGQGAPYEQYF
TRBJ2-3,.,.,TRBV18,TGTGCCAGCTCACCCTCGGCAGATACGCAGTATTTT,CASSPSADTQYF
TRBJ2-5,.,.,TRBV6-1,TGTGCCAGCAGTGAATCCCCCTACGGACAGTCATCACAAGAGACCCAGTACTTC,CASSESPYGQSSQETQYF
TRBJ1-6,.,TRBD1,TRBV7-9,TGTGCCAGCAGTTCCACAGGGGGGAATTCACCCCTCCACTTT,CASSSTGGNSPLHF
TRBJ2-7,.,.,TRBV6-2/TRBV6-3,TGTGCCAGCAGTTACGGCATGGTTATGTCCTACGAGCAGTACTTC,CASSYGMVMSYEQYF
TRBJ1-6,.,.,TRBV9,TGTGCCAGCAGCGTAGGACAGCTCTATAATTCACCCCTCCACTTT,CASSVGQLYNSPLHF
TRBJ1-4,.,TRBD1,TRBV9,TGTGCCAGCAGCGCCTACCCTCTAGACAGGGCCTCGGAAAAACTGTTTTTT,CASSAYPLDRASEKLFF
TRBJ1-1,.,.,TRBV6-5,TGTGCCAGCAGTTACGCAGGTTTTATGAACACTGAAGCTTTCTTT,CASSYAGFMNTEAFF
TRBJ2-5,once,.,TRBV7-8,TGTGCCAGCAGCTTAGGGGCAGCCGAGACCCAGTACTTC,CASSLGAAETQYF
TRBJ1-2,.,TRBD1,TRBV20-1,TGCAGTGCTAGTAGGCAGGGGGGCTCCATATATGGCTACACCTTC,CSASRQGGSIYGYTF
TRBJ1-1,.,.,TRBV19,TGTGCCAGTAGTCCGTCGAACACTGAAGCTTTCTTT,CASSPSNTEAFF
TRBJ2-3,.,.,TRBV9,TGTGCCAGCAGAAAACAACAGGGCGACACGCAGTATTTT,CASRKQQGDTQYF
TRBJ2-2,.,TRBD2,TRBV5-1,TGCGCCAGCAGCCCATTACCCCCTAGCGGGGGGGTCTCTGGGGAGCTGTTTTTT,CASSPLPPSGGVSGELFF
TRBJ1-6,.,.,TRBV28,TGTGCCAGCAGCTATACAGAATATAATTCACCCCTCCACTTT,CASSYTEYNSPLHF
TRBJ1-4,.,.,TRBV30,TGTGCCTGGAGGACCCACGAAGAGGCAAGTGAAAAACTGTTTTTT,CAWRTHEEASEKLFF
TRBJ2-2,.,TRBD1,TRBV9,TGTGCCAGCAGCCAGGGGGGACAGGGGCTGAGCGGGGAGCTGTTTTTT,CASSQGGQGLSGELFF
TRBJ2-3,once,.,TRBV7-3,TGTGCCAGCAGCCCCGGGGGGCCGGATACGCAGTATTTT,CASSPGGPDTQYF
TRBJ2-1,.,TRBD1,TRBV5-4,TGTGCCAGCAGCTTGGGGGGACAGGTTTCTTCTAAGCAGTTCTTC,CASSLGGQVSSKQFF
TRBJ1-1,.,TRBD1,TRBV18,TGTGCCAGCTCACCAGACAGGGGGAGTACTGAAGCTTTCTTT,CASSPDRGSTEAFF
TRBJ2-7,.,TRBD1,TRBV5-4,TGTGCCAGCAGCTTGGCCCCGACAGGGGACGAGCAGTACTTC,CASSLAPTGDEQYF
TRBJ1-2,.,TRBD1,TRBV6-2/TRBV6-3,TGTGCCAGCAGTCAAGGGACAGTCGGCTACACCTTC,CASSQGTVGYTF
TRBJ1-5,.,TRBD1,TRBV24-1,TGTGCCACCGGTCCTGGGGGACAGGGCAATCAGCCCCAGCATTTT,CATGPGGQGNQPQHF
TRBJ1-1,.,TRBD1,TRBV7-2,TGTGCCAGCAGCTCGGACAGGGGGAGCACTGAAGCTTTCTTT,CASSSDRGSTEAFF
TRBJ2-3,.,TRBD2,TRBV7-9,TGTGCCAGCAGCCTACGGGGGGGCCGAGCAGATACGCAGTATTTT,CASSLRGGRADTQYF
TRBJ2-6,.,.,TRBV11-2,TGTGCCAGCGGCTGGACAGCTGGGGCCAACGTCCTGACTTTC,CASGWTAGANVLTF
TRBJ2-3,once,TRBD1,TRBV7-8,TGTGCCAGCAGCTTAAGTGAGGGGGCCTTCGGCACAGATACGCAGTATTTT,CASSLSEGAFGTDTQYF
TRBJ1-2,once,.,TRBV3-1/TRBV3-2,TGTGCCAGCACCCCACAGTATAACTATGGCTACACCTTC,CASTPQYNYGYTF
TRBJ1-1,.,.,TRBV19,TGTGCCAGTAGGCAGGTTGGCTTTGAAGCTTTCTTT,CASRQVGFEAFF
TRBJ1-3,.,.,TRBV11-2,TGTGCCAGCAGCTTATTCGCAGGCTCCAAAGGAAACACCATATATTTT,CASSLFAGSKGNTIYF
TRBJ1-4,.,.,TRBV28,TGTGCCAGCACCCCCCTAGGGGCTCCAACTAATGAAAAACTGTTTTTT,CASTPLGAPTNEKLFF
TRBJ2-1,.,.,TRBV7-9,TGTGCCAGCAGCAGAGTCTATGAGCAGTTCTTC,CASSRVYEQFF
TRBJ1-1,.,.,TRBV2,TGTGCCAGCAGCCTCCGGGTTTCGAACACTGAAGCTTTCTTT,CASSLRVSNTEAFF
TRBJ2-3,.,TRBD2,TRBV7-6,TGTGCCAGCAGCTTAGACGGCGGGGCTAGCGGGGGGAACACAGATACGCAGTATTTT,CASSLDGGASGGNTDTQYF
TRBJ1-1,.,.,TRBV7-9,TGTGCCAGCAGCCCTCCGATCAGGGTGATCATGAACACTGAAGCTTTCTTT,CASSPPIRVIMNTEAFF
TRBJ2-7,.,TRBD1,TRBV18,TGTGCCAGCTCTCCTGGACAGGGGCACTCCTACGAGCAGTACTTC,CASSPGQGHSYEQYF
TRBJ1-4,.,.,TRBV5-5,TGTGCCAGCAGTTCAACAACTAATGAAAAACTGTTTTTT,CASSSTTNEKLFF
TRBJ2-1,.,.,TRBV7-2,TGTGCCAGCAGCTTAGGAGTTGCGGGGTACAATGAGCAGTTCTTC,CASSLGVAGYNEQFF
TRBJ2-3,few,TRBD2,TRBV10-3,TGTGCCATCAGTGAGTCGAGGACTAGCGGGGGTAGCACAGATACGCAGTATTTT,CAISESRTSGGSTDTQYF
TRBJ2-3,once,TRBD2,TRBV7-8,TGTGCCAGCAGCTCAACCCCGGGACTAGCGTATCTGACAGATACGCAGTATTTT,CASSSTPGLAYLTDTQYF
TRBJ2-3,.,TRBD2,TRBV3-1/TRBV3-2,TGTGCCAGCAGCCCGCGGGGGGCGAATGGAGATACGCAGTATTTT,CASSPRGANGDTQYF
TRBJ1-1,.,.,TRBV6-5,TGTGCCAGCAGAAGGACTCGGGGGACCAACACTGAAGCTTTCTTT,CASRRTRGTNTEAFF
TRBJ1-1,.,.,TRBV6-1,TGTGCCAGCAGGGGAGGAGCAGAAGGGTTCTTT,CASRGGAEGFF